The T cell receptor beta chain described here comes from a study of shared clonotypes between healthy human individuals. Profiling relied on immunoSEQ multiplex PCR, and the TCRdb table lists in-frame clones only, not all of them. The sample consists of around 2,000,000 clones, 85% to 95% of them appearing once. Germline loops: CDR1 GTSNPN, CDR2 SVGIG (reference sequence). The CDR3 has 13 amino acids. V lost 5 bases, J lost 3 bases, and 1 base stayed unmatched. Naivety among CD8 cells was defined by CD45RO negativity and positive CCR7 selection, thereby excluding terminally differentiated effector memory CD45RA+ cells.

The source of this sequence is a man aged 18 to 29 in good health. What was sequenced was naive CD8+ T cells sorted from blood. The chain recombines TRBV30 with TRBJ2-1, with 10 bases aligning to TRBD1. DNA of the CDR3: TGTGCCTGGGGGACAGGGGACTACAATGAGCAGTTCTTC. As protein: CAWGTGDYNEQFF.